These T cell receptor beta chains were read from a single sample in a study of T-cell memory formation after mild COVID-19. One entry per CDR3 protein, called by TCRdb with MiXCR from the 5' RACE reads. The sample lists about 560,000 distinct CDR3 sequences; 20% to 25% were seen once. Specimen: PBMCs or a T cell subset sorted from them (not recorded which). The receptor source for this set is an adult woman who had mild COVID-19 (a few samples of this study predate the infection). Cell type and time point are not known. The CDR3 runs from the conserved cysteine through the conserved F or W. Each record gives: CDR3 length, D gene, V gene, J gene, CDR3 protein. The D gene is left open where the match is weak.

CDR3 length: 14
D gene: NA
V gene: TRBV6-5
J gene: TRBJ1-1
CDR3 protein: CASNSGRLNTEAFF

CDR3 length: 15
D gene: NA
V gene: TRBV7-3
J gene: TRBJ2-3
CDR3 protein: CASSQTGTSADTQYF

CDR3 length: 13
D gene: NA
V gene: TRBV24-1
J gene: TRBJ1-1
CDR3 protein: CATSTGLNTEAFF

CDR3 length: 15
D gene: TRBD1
V gene: TRBV20-1
J gene: TRBJ1-6
CDR3 protein: CSARVSGQGNSPLHF

CDR3 length: 14
D gene: NA
V gene: TRBV6-6
J gene: TRBJ1-1
CDR3 protein: CASSPLPLSAEAFF

CDR3 length: 17
D gene: TRBD2
V gene: TRBV20-1
J gene: TRBJ2-5
CDR3 protein: CSARDGTSGEFGETQYF

CDR3 length: 15
D gene: NA
V gene: TRBV27
J gene: TRBJ1-6
CDR3 protein: CASSLIRGLNSPLHF

CDR3 length: 13
D gene: TRBD1
V gene: TRBV20-1
J gene: TRBJ1-2
CDR3 protein: CSADRGSVYGYTF

CDR3 length: 14
D gene: NA
V gene: TRBV27
J gene: TRBJ2-7
CDR3 protein: CASSLSGVSYEQYF

CDR3 length: 14
D gene: NA
V gene: TRBV12-3/TRBV12-4
J gene: TRBJ2-5
CDR3 protein: CASSPTYGEETQYF

CDR3 length: 15
D gene: TRBD1
V gene: TRBV5-1
J gene: TRBJ1-2
CDR3 protein: CASSFFGQGDYGYTF

CDR3 length: 16
D gene: TRBD2
V gene: TRBV19
J gene: TRBJ2-7
CDR3 protein: CATRGEREDAPYEQYF

CDR3 length: 15
D gene: NA
V gene: TRBV7-2
J gene: TRBJ2-1
CDR3 protein: CASSSDWSSYNEQFF

CDR3 length: 12
D gene: NA
V gene: TRBV20-1
J gene: TRBJ1-1
CDR3 protein: CSARELRAQAFF

CDR3 length: 14
D gene: NA
V gene: TRBV9
J gene: TRBJ1-1
CDR3 protein: CASSPHVRVTEAFF

CDR3 length: 13
D gene: TRBD2
V gene: TRBV7-6
J gene: TRBJ2-5
CDR3 protein: CASSSDSGGTQYF

CDR3 length: 14
D gene: NA
V gene: TRBV28
J gene: TRBJ2-6
CDR3 protein: CATPESSGANVLTF

CDR3 length: 17
D gene: NA
V gene: TRBV5-1
J gene: TRBJ2-6
CDR3 protein: CASSGLGIRPGANVLTF

CDR3 length: 13
D gene: NA
V gene: TRBV7-9
J gene: TRBJ2-3
CDR3 protein: CASDNLFTDTQYF

CDR3 length: 14
D gene: TRBD1
V gene: TRBV20-1
J gene: TRBJ2-7
CDR3 protein: CSASEDRGAYEQYF